This entry lists 20 T cell receptor beta chains sequenced from one sample in a study of shared clonotypes between healthy human individuals. The assay was immunoSEQ multiplex PCR, and TCRdb's table has in-frame clones only and misses some. The table lists about 330,000 clones, about nine tenths of them singletons, with 15% to 20% in the top ten. The sequenced sample was memory CD8+ T cells sorted from blood. The subset denotes: CD45RO+ cells pooled with CCR7-negative TemRA cells. The source is a man between 18 and 35 years old in good health.

A note on this clone: Mismatch with germline at one junction end may stem from a read error. The chain employs TRBV5-1 and TRBJ2-7, with 8 bases that match TRBD2. CDR1 is SGHRS, CDR2 YFSETQ, per germline. The CDR3 runs 14 residues. This CDR3 is CASSLGVPGTRRNF. CDR3 DNA sequence: TGCGCCAGCAGCTTGGGGGTCCCCGGGACTAGGAGGAACTTC.

The chain links TRBV5-1 to TRBJ2-2; tentatively, D is TRBD2 (5 bases). From germline, CDR1 is SGHRS and CDR2 YFSETQ. This CDR3 spans 15 amino acids. V was pared by 7 bases and J by 0 bases, with 13 bases between. The CDR3 DNA follows: TGCGCCAGCGGTCCTTACGGGGCGAACACCGGGGAGCTGTTTTTT. Residues: CASGPYGANTGELFF.

CDR3 sequence: CASSQVAGEQYF. The DNA of the CDR3 is TGCGCCAGCAGCCAAGTTGCTGGGGAGCAGTACTTC. The chain links TRBV4-1 to TRBJ2-7; D not resolved. Trimming shortened V by 1 base and J by 7 bases, and 8 bases separated the two germline ends. Germline CDR1 MGHRA, CDR2 YSYEKL. The CDR3 totals 12 residues.

The chain recombines TRBV9 with TRBJ2-7, with D uncertain. Looked up from germline, CDR1 is SGDLS and CDR2 is YYNGEE. Trimming shortened V by 0 bases and J by 6 bases, and 7 bases separated the two germline ends. The CDR3 spans 12 residues. The CDR3 region has the DNA TGTGCCAGCAGCGTAGATCTAGGCGAGCAGTACTTC. Protein sequence: CASSVDLGEQYF.

The rearrangement links TRBV5-1 to TRBJ2-7; D is possibly TRBD1 (6 bases). CDR1 is SGHRS, CDR2 YFSETQ, per germline. Trimming shortened V by 1 base and J by 3 bases, and 8 bases separated the two germline ends. This CDR3 is built from 13 residues. Here the CDR3 DNA reads TGCGCCAGCAGCTTGCTGGACAGCTACGAGCAGTACTTC. It yields the protein CASSLLDSYEQYF.

The chain links TRBV11-2 to TRBJ2-1; 8 bases are shared with TRBD2. The CDR3 is made up of 15 amino acids. Trimming took 5 bases from V and 7 from J; bases not matched to a gene: 10. Germline lookup yields CDR1 SGHAT and CDR2 FQNNGV. The CDR3 DNA reads as TGTGCCAGCAGCCCGCCGGGACTAGTTAAGAATGAGCAGTTCTTC. This gives the protein CASSPPGLVKNEQFF. Looking up the rest from reference TRBV11-2 and TRBJ2-1 gives the full variable domain: EAGVAQSPRYKIIEKRQSVAFWCNPISGHATLYWYQQILGQGPKLLIQFQNNGVVDDSQLPKDRFSAERLKGVDSTLKIQPAKLEDSAVYLCASSPPGLVKNEQFFGPGTRLTVL.

The V call is TRBV28, the J call TRBJ1-6; unclear D gene. There are 16 residues in the CDR3. Trimming left V 6 bases short and J 0 bases short, with 12 bases between. Germline CDR1 is MDHEN and CDR2 is SYDVKM. The CDR3 DNA reads as TGTGCCAGCAGAACACGGTTGAGCTCCTATAATTCACCCCTCCACTTT. Translation: CASRTRLSSYNSPLHF.

The genes are TRBV4-3 and TRBJ1-2, with 7 positions matching TRBD1. Trimming removed 4 bases from V and 3 bases from J; junction bases left unmatched: 2. CDR1 is LGHNA, CDR2 YSLEER, per germline. The CDR3 is 13 residues long. CDR3 nucleotide sequence: TGCGCCAGCAGCCCAGGGGGGTACTATGGCTACACCTTC. It specifies CASSPGGYYGYTF.

The chain couples TRBV9 to TRBJ1-1; 8 positions agree with TRBD1. Germline CDR1 SGDLS, CDR2 YYNGEE. The V and J ends lost 4 bases and 6 bases, in that order; junction bases with no gene match: 8. This CDR3 is 14 amino acids long. CDR3 loop: CASSQGAVMPEAFF. The CDR3 coding sequence is TGTGCCAGCAGCCAGGGGGCCGTAATGCCTGAAGCTTTCTTT.

The rearrangement uses TRBV29-1 and TRBJ2-1; D possibly uses TRBD1 or TRBD2 (5 bases each). The V and J ends lost 3 bases and 7 bases respectively, with 13 bases between them. The CDR3 contains 13 residues. The germline CDR1 and CDR2 sequences are SQVTM and ANQGSEA. CDR3 DNA: TGCAGCGTTGAGTCGGTTTGGGGGAATGAGCAGTTCTTC. The encoded protein is CSVESVWGNEQFF.

The chain recombines TRBV7-9 with TRBJ1-1; D is unclear. CDR1 and CDR2 (germline): SEHNR, FQNEAQ (reference sequence). The CDR3 extends over 15 amino acids. Trimming took 1 base from V and 2 from J, leaving 11 bases between them. The CDR3 here is CASSLDPRVNTEAFF. CDR3 coding DNA: TGTGCCAGCAGCTTAGATCCCCGGGTTAACACTGAAGCTTTCTTT.

The V gene is TRBV9, the J gene TRBJ2-7; TRBD1 matches at 7 bases. This CDR3 has 14 amino acids. CDR1 SGDLS and CDR2 YYNGEE come from the germline V gene. V dropped 2 bases and J dropped 2; count of bases not matched to a gene: 4. The DNA for the CDR3 is TGTGCCAGCAGCGTGGGACAGCAGACCTACGAGCAGTACTTC. Its translation: CASSVGQQTYEQYF.

The chain uses TRBV6-6 and TRBJ2-3; TRBD2 might be the D (5 bases). The V end lost 5 bases, the J end lost 6 bases, and 12 bases lay between the germline ends. Per the germline V gene, CDR1 is MNHNY and CDR2 is SVGAGI (reference sequence). The CDR3 is 13 amino acids. The CDR3 loop reads CASSHGGVDTQYF. The CDR3 nucleotides read TGTGCCAGCAGTCACGGAGGAGTGGATACGCAGTATTTT.

The chain recombines TRBV29-1 with TRBJ2-1; 12 bases agree with TRBD2. Germline V gene sequence: CDR1 SQVTM, CDR2 ANQGSEA. This CDR3 is 15 amino acids long. The trim removed 4 bases at V and 3 bases at J, leaving 4 bases unmatched. The CDR3 loop is CSVGLAGVNYNEQFF. The CDR3 DNA reads as TGCAGCGTTGGACTAGCGGGAGTGAACTACAATGAGCAGTTCTTC.

CDR3 sequence reads: CASSQGLARGSNIQYF. The CDR3 region has the DNA TGCGCCAGCAGCCAAGGCCTTGCTAGAGGGTCGAACATTCAGTACTTC. The chain recombines TRBV4-3 with TRBJ2-4, with a weak D call TRBD2 (5 bases). CDR3 length: 16 amino acids. With 1 base removed from V and 7 bases from J, the gap between germline ends came to 17 bases. CDR1 is LGHNA and CDR2 is YSLEER in the germline V gene.

V usage is TRBV6-5 and J usage is TRBJ2-7, with TRBD1 matching over 8 bases. Germline assignment: CDR1 MNHEY and CDR2 SVGAGI. The CDR3 contains 15 residues. V trimming: 5 bases; J trimming: 2 bases; junction bases outside the gene matches: 8. The CDR3 protein is CASSPQLQGAYEQYF. The CDR3 DNA reads TGTGCCAGCAGTCCTCAACTACAGGGGGCCTACGAGCAGTACTTC.

The chain recombines TRBV13 with TRBJ2-3, with TRBD2 matching 8 bases. V lost 5 bases and J lost 6; bases outside the gene matches: 13. CDR3 length: 16 residues. Germline V gives CDR1 PRHDT, CDR2 FYEKMQ (reference sequence). The CDR3 DNA reads as TGTGCCAGCAGCAAACAGCGGGGGCCGGCCCTTGATACGCAGTATTTT. Translated: CASSKQRGPALDTQYF.

The chain links TRBV29-1 to TRBJ1-2; D unclear. CDR3 length: 13 residues. Germline V gene lookup returns CDR1 SQVTM and CDR2 ANQGSEA. Between the trimmed V and J ends, which lost 3 bases and 0 bases, there was a span of 8 bases. CDR3 in amino acids: CSVDGTSNYGYTF. The DNA for the CDR3 is TGCAGCGTTGATGGCACCTCTAACTATGGCTACACCTTC.

J is TRBJ1-1 and V is TRBV6-5, with D unresolved. The CDR3 extends over 15 amino acids. V lost 6 bases, J lost 4 bases, and 18 bases lay in between. Germline V gene lookup returns CDR1 MNHEY and CDR2 SVGAGI. CDR3 sequence: CASRVEVGLGTEAFF. The CDR3 DNA reads as TGTGCCAGCAGGGTGGAGGTAGGACTAGGCACTGAAGCTTTCTTT.

The chain carries TRBV6-5 and TRBJ2-5; tentative D call: TRBD1 (6 bases). CDR1 MNHEY and CDR2 SVGAGI come from the germline V gene. Deletions cut 2 bases from V and 5 bases from J, with 9 bases between. This CDR3 spans 13 amino acids. The CDR3 here is CASSYTGWETQYF. The CDR3 bases are TGTGCCAGCAGTTACACAGGGTGGGAGACCCAGTACTTC.